The clone carrying this T cell receptor (beta chain) was detected ten times or more. Its antigen is unknown. The trim removed 6 bases at V and 2 bases at J, leaving 16 bases unmatched. The CDR3 is made up of 18 amino acids. The library tagged each cDNA molecule with unique molecular identifiers. TCRdb re-called the RACE reads with MiXCR, one entry per CDR3 protein. The data hold about 77,000 distinct CDR3 sequences, with approximately 8.6% observed a single time. The record originates from a study of human T cells and chemical hapten exposure. About the research overall: TCR yields per sample varied mostly from small pooled library volume differences. Study findings and constraints: High-frequency TCRs, those above 1 in 1000, stayed the same after DPC sensitization.

The time point denotes: healthy volunteer bleed at 6 weeks. Whole blood that had not been fractionated was the source of extracted total RNA. The sequence derives from a female donor in good health. Some clones in this sample may be carry-over from other donors' samples. What was sequenced was whole blood. The rearrangement links TRBV12-3 or TRBV12-4 to TRBJ1-5; 7 bases are shared with TRBD1. Here the CDR3 reads CASRAIGLGGIGNQPQHF. CDR3 DNA sequence: TGTGCCAGCAGGGCTATTGGGTTAGGGGGCATCGGCAATCAGCCCCAGCATTTT.